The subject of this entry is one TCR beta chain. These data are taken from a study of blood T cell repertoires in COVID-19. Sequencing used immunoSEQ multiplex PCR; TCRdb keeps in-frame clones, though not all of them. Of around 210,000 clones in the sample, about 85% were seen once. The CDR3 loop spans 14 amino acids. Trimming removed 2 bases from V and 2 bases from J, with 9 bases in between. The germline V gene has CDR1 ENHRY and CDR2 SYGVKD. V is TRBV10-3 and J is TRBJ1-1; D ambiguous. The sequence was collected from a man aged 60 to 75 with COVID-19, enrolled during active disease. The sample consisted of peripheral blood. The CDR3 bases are TGTGCCATCAGTGAGCCCACAGAAAACACTGAAGCTTTCTTT. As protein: CAISEPTENTEAFF.